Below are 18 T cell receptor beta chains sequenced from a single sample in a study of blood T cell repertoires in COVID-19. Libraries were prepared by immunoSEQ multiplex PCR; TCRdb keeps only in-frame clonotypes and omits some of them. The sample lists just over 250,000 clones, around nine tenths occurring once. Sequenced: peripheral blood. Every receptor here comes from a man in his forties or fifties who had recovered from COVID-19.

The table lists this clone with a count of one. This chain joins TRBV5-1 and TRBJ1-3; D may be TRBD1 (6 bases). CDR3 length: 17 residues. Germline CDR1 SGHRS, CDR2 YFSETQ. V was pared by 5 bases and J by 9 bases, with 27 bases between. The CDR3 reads CASSLQGLPVVGSTIYF. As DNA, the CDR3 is TGCGCCAGCAGTCTACAGGGCCTCCCAGTCGTTGGTAGCACCATATATTTT.

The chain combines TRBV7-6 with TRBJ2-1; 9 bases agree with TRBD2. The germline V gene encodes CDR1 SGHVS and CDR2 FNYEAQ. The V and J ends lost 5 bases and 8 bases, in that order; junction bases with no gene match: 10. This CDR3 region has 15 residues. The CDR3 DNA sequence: TGTGCCAGCAGCCCCTTAGCGGGAGTAATCGATGAGCAGTTCTTC. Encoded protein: CASSPLAGVIDEQFF.

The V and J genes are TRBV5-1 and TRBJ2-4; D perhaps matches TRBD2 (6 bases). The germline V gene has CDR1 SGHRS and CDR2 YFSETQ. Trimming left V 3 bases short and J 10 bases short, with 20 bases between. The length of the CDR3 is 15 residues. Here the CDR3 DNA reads TGCGCCAGCAGCTCGCTGGGGGACGGGGGATTGATTCAGTACTTC. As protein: CASSSLGDGGLIQYF.

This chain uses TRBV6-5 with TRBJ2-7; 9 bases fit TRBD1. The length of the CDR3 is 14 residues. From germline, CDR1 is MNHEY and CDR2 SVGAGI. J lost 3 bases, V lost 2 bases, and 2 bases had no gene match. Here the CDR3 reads CASSYEDRGYEQYF. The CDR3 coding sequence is TGTGCCAGCAGTTACGAGGACAGGGGCTACGAGCAGTACTTC.

In nucleotides, the CDR3 is TGTGCCAGTAGTATTGGCGGGATGTCCTACGAGCAGTACTTC. It specifies CASSIGGMSYEQYF. The chain employs TRBV19 and TRBJ2-7; TRBD2 might be the D (6 bases). CDR3 size: 14 residues. V was shortened by 3 bases and J by 1 base, with 10 bases between the two germline ends. Germline CDR1 is LNHDA and CDR2 is SQIVND (reference sequence).

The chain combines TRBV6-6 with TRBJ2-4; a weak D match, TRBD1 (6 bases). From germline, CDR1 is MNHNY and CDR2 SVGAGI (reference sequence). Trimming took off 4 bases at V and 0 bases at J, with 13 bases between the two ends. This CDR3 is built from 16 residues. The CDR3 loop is CASSSTGILAKNIQYF. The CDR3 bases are TGTGCCAGCAGTTCTACAGGGATCCTAGCCAAAAACATTCAGTACTTC.

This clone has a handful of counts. The CDR3 is CASSLLPAGGLNEQFF. The CDR3 DNA reads TGTGCCAGCAGCTTACTCCCAGCGGGAGGATTGAATGAGCAGTTCTTC. The chain uses TRBV7-6 and TRBJ2-1, with 9 bases aligning to TRBD2. The CDR3 runs to 16 residues. The V segment lost 2 bases and the J segment 7 bases; nucleotides outside the gene matches: 9. CDR1 SGHVS and CDR2 FNYEAQ come from the germline V gene. The full variable domain, its missing parts supplied by reference TRBV7-6 and TRBJ2-1, is GAGVSQSPRYKVTKRGQDVALRCDPISGHVSLYWYRQALGQGPEFLTYFNYEAQQDKSGLPNDRFSAERPEGSISTLTIQRTEQRDSAMYRCASSLLPAGGLNEQFFGPGTRLTVL.

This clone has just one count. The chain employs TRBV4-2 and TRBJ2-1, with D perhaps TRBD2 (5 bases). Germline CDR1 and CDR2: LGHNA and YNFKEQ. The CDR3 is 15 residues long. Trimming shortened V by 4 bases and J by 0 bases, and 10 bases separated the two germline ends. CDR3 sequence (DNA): TGTGCCAGCAGCCCTAGGGAGAGCTCCTACAATGAGCAGTTCTTC. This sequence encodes CASSPRESSYNEQFF.

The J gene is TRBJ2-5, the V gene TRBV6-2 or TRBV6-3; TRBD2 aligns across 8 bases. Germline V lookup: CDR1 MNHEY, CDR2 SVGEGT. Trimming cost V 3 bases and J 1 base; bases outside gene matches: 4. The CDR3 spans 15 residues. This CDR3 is CASSYGGRLQETQYF. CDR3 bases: TGTGCCAGCAGTTATGGCGGGAGGCTCCAAGAGACCCAGTACTTC.

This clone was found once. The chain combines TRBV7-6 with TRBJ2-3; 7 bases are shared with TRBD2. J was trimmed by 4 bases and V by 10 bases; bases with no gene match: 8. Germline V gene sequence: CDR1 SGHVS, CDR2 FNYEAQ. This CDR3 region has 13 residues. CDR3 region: CATSAGTADTQYF. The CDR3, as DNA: TGTGCCACCTCAGCGGGGACCGCAGATACGCAGTATTTT. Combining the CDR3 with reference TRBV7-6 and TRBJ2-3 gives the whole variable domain GAGVSQSPRYKVTKRGQDVALRCDPISGHVSLYWYRQALGQGPEFLTYFNYEAQQDKSGLPNDRFSAERPEGSISTLTIQRTEQRDSAMYRCATSAGTADTQYFGPGTRLTVL.

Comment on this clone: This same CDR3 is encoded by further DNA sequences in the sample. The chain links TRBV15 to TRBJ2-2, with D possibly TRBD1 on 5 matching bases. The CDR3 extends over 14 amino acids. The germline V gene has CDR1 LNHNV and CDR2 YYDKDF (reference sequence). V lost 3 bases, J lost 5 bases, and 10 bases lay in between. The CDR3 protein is CATSRQGSTGELFF. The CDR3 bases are TGTGCCACCAGCAGGCAGGGTTCGACCGGGGAGCTGTTTTTT. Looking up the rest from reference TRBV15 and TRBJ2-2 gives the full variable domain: DAMVIQNPRYQVTQFGKPVTLSCSQTLNHNVMYWYQQKSSQAPKLLFHYYDKDFNNEADTPDNFQSRRPNTSFCFLDIRSPGLGDTAMYLCATSRQGSTGELFFGEGSRLTVL.

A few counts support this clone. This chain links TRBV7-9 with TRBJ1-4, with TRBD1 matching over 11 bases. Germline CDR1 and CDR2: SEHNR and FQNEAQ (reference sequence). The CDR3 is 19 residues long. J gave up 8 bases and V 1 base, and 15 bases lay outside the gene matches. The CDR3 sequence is CASSLVSPDRGLRGEKLFF. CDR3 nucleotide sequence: TGTGCCAGCAGCTTAGTGTCCCCGGACAGGGGGCTCAGGGGGGAAAAACTGTTTTTT.

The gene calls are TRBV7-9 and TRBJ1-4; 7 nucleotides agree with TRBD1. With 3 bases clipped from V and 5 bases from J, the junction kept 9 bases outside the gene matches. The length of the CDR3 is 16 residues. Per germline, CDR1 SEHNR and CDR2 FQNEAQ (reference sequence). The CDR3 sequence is CASSLGRGQRNEKLFF. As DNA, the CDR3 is TGTGCCAGCAGCTTGGGAAGGGGGCAAAGAAATGAAAAACTGTTTTTT.

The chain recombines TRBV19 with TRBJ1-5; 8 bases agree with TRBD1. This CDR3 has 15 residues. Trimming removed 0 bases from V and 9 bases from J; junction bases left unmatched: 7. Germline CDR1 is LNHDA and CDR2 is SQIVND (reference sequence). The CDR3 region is CASSIEGTGLRPQHF. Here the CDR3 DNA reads TGTGCCAGTAGTATAGAAGGGACAGGCCTTCGGCCCCAGCATTTT.

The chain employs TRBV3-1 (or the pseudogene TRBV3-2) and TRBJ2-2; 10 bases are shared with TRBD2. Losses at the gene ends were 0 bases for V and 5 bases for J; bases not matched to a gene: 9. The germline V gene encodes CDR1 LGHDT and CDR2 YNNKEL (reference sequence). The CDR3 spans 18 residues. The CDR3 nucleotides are TGTGCCAGCAGCCAAGATGGTCTAGCGGGAGTCGGGACCGGGGAGCTGTTTTTT. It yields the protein CASSQDGLAGVGTGELFF.

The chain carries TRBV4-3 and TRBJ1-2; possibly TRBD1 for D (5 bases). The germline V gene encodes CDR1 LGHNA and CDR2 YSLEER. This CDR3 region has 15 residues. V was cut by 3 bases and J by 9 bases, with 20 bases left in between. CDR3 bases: TGCGCCAGCAGCCACCGGTGGGGGGAATCGAGAAGCTACACCTTC. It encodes CASSHRWGESRSYTF.

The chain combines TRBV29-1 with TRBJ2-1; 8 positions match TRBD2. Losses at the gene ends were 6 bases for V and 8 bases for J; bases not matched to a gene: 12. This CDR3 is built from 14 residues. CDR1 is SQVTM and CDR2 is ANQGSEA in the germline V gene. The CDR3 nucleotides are TGCAGCGTCCCTCCGGGACTAGAGGTCCATGAGCAGTTCTTC. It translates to CSVPPGLEVHEQFF.

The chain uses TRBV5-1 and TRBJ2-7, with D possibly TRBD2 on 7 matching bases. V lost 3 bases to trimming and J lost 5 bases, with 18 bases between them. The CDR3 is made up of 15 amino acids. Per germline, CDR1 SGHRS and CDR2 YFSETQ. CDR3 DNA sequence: TGCGCCAGCAGCTACAAAGCGGGACAAGAGGACGAGCAGTACTTC. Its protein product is CASSYKAGQEDEQYF.